A single sample gave rise to the 26 T cell receptor beta chains below, sequenced in a study of blood T cells in healthy people across ages. Using a J-beta primer mix together with a sample-barcoded 5' primer, a second PCR was run for roughly 6 to 11 cycles. One entry per CDR3 protein results from TCRdb running MiXCR on the 5' RACE reads. The sample carries about 620,000 distinct CDR3 sequences, under 25% recorded once. Input material: blood. These TCRs come from a man between 65 and 85 years old in good health.

This clonotype was picked up a small number of times. The rearrangement links TRBV6-5 to TRBJ1-1; perhaps TRBD1 as D (6 bases). This CDR3 is built from 13 residues. The germline V and J ends were trimmed by 6 bases and 4 bases, with 12 bases remaining between them. The germline V gene has CDR1 MNHEY and CDR2 SVGAGI. In DNA form, the CDR3 reads TGTGCCAGCAGCCCCACAGGGACCACTGAAGCTTTCTTT. Translating gives CASSPTGTTEAFF.

V and J are TRBV7-9 and TRBJ2-5; 7 nucleotides agree with TRBD2. The CDR3 is made up of 13 amino acids. Per the germline V gene, CDR1 is SEHNR and CDR2 is FQNEAQ (reference sequence). V lost 5 bases, J lost 2 bases, and 2 bases stayed unmatched. CDR3 DNA: TGTGCCAGCAGCGGGGGGGGTCAAGAGACCCAGTACTTC. Its protein is CASSGGGQETQYF.

This clonotype was seen only a few times. The CDR3 nucleotides are TGCAGTGCTAGAGATTTTCAGGCCCCTAGCACAGATACGCAGTATTTT. It encodes CSARDFQAPSTDTQYF. This chain joins TRBV20-1 and TRBJ2-3; no definite D call. The V gene lost 0 bases and the J gene lost 0 bases, with 13 bases spanning the gap. Germline V CDR1 and CDR2: DFQATT, SNEGSKA (reference sequence). This CDR3 comprises 16 residues.

There are a few counts of this clonotype. The chain is built from TRBV20-1 and TRBJ2-7; D perhaps matches TRBD1 (6 bases). The CDR3 has 14 amino acids. Trimming stripped 0 bases from V and 0 bases from J, with 9 bases between. Germline V CDR1 and CDR2: DFQATT, SNEGSKA (reference sequence). CDR3 sequence: CSARDQGTSYEQYF. The CDR3 nucleotides are TGCAGTGCTAGAGATCAGGGGACCTCCTACGAGCAGTACTTC.

This clonotype was seen only a few times. The chain recombines TRBV11-2 with TRBJ1-3; D is undetermined. This CDR3 is built from 15 residues. The V end was cut by 2 bases, the J end by 0 bases, with 8 bases between. CDR1 is SGHAT and CDR2 is FQNNGV in the germline V gene. CDR3 in DNA: TGTGCCAGCAGCTTACGGGAGAACTCTGGAAACACCATATATTTT. It translates to CASSLRENSGNTIYF.

The sample holds a few counts of this clonotype. The chain's CDR3 is CSVAGTAFEQYF. DNA of the CDR3: TGCAGCGTGGCCGGGACAGCTTTTGAGCAGTACTTC. The rearrangement uses TRBV29-1 and TRBJ2-7; 7 bases match TRBD1. The trim removed 6 bases at V and 7 bases at J, leaving 9 bases unmatched. In germline, CDR1 is SQVTM, CDR2 ANQGSEA. The CDR3 is 12 amino acids.

This clonotype was counted a few times. The CDR3 reads CRATFRESAFF. The CDR3 DNA sequence: TGCAGAGCAACGTTCCGGGAATCTGCTTTCTTT. This chain connects TRBV20-1 to TRBJ1-1; D remains ambiguous. The CDR3 consists of 11 residues. Looked up from germline, CDR1 is DFQATT and CDR2 is SNEGSKA (reference sequence).

The chain couples TRBV29-1 to TRBJ1-6, with 8 bases lining up with TRBD1. The J segment lost 8 bases and the V segment lost 6 bases, leaving 6 bases of the junction unmatched. The CDR3 runs 13 residues. The V gene's germline CDR1 is SQVTM and CDR2 ANQGSEA. The CDR3 DNA reads as TGCAGCGTATCAGGGGGCGAAGATTCACCCCTCCACTTT. As protein: CSVSGGEDSPLHF.

At least ten counts were recorded for this clonotype. The V gene is TRBV29-1, the J gene TRBJ2-5, with 7 nucleotides matching TRBD2. The CDR3 has 13 amino acids. Germline V gene data show CDR1 as SQVTM and CDR2 as ANQGSEA. The V and J ends lost 7 bases and 2 bases, in that order; junction bases with no gene match: 7. The CDR3 is CSAGGDYQETQYF. The CDR3 DNA follows: TGCAGCGCTGGGGGGGACTATCAAGAGACCCAGTACTTC.

This clonotype was recorded many times. The chain couples TRBV29-1 to TRBJ2-7; a weak D match, TRBD1 (6 bases). V lost 4 bases, J lost 4 bases, and 17 bases lay in between. The CDR3 runs 14 residues. Germline assignment: CDR1 SQVTM and CDR2 ANQGSEA. The CDR3 DNA follows: TGCAGCGTTGTCGACCTCGGGACAAAATACGAGCAGTACTTC. It yields the protein CSVVDLGTKYEQYF.

This clonotype was seen only a few times. The chain recombines TRBV6-5 with TRBJ2-7; D call uncertain. V was trimmed by 2 bases and J by 3 bases, leaving 14 bases between them. Germline CDR1 and CDR2: MNHEY and SVGAGI. The CDR3 runs to 15 residues. The CDR3 nucleotides read TGTGCCAGCAGTTACGTCCGGGTTAAAGGCTACGAGCAGTACTTC. Protein: CASSYVRVKGYEQYF.

V is TRBV4-1 and J is TRBJ2-5, with TRBD1 matching 9 bases. The DNA end lines up better with TRBJ2-7; the J call may be wrong. From germline, CDR1 is MGHRA and CDR2 YSYEKL. The CDR3 spans 16 residues. CDR3 loop: CASSVDRDRVTYEQYF. Here the CDR3 DNA reads TGCGCCAGCAGCGTTGACCGGGACAGGGTAACCTACGAGCAGTACTTC.

The chain combines TRBV12-3 or TRBV12-4 with TRBJ2-2, with D perhaps assigned TRBD1 or TRBD2 (5 bases each). There are 14 residues in the CDR3. Between the trimmed V and J ends, which lost 8 bases and 5 bases, there was a span of 15 bases. CDR3: CASGRDLPTGELFF. The DNA of the CDR3 is TGTGCCAGCGGCCGGGACCTCCCAACCGGGGAGCTGTTTTTT.

This clonotype has just a few counts. The CDR3 sequence is CSARGSTSGKVETQYF. The CDR3 DNA follows: TGCAGTGCTAGAGGGTCGACTAGCGGGAAAGTAGAGACCCAGTACTTC. The chain uses TRBV20-1 and TRBJ2-5, with TRBD2 identical over 11 bases. Losses at the gene ends were 1 base for V and 4 bases for J; bases not matched to a gene: 8. The germline V gene has CDR1 DFQATT and CDR2 SNEGSKA (reference sequence). The CDR3 runs to 16 residues.

V usage is TRBV15 and J usage is TRBJ1-6; D not resolved. CDR1 and CDR2 from the germline V gene are LNHNV and YYDKDF (reference sequence). The germline V and J ends were trimmed by 0 bases and 7 bases, with 7 bases remaining between them. This CDR3 is built from 14 residues. The CDR3: CATSRDLGNSPLHF. The CDR3 DNA follows: TGTGCCACCAGCAGAGATTTAGGAAATTCACCCCTCCACTTT.

The V and J genes are TRBV15 and TRBJ2-5, with 7 bases identical to TRBD2. V lost 2 bases, J lost 3 bases, and 3 bases stayed unmatched. Germline V CDR1 and CDR2: LNHNV, YYDKDF (reference sequence). The CDR3 length is 14 residues. CDR3: CATSRQRGEETQYF. In DNA form, the CDR3 reads TGTGCCACCAGCAGACAACGGGGGGAAGAGACCCAGTACTTC.

A few counts support this clonotype. The chain recombines TRBV28 with TRBJ2-1; the D call may be TRBD1 or TRBD2 (6 bases each). This CDR3 has 12 amino acids. Trimming shortened V by 5 bases and J by 10 bases, and 12 bases separated the two germline ends. CDR1 is MDHEN, CDR2 SYDVKM, per germline. The CDR3: CASSGGLGEQFF. The CDR3 DNA reads as TGTGCCAGCAGTGGGGGGCTTGGGGAGCAGTTCTTC.

This clonotype has only a few counts. The rearrangement joins TRBV24-1 to TRBJ2-4, with 7 positions matching TRBD1. The germline V gene encodes CDR1 KGHDR and CDR2 SFDVKD. The CDR3 is 13 amino acids. The ends lost 4 bases at V and 6 bases at J; junction bases unmatched: 2. The CDR3 DNA follows: TGTGCCACCAGTGACAGGGGGAGAAACATTCAGTACTTC. Translation gives CATSDRGRNIQYF.

This sequence joins TRBV7-9 and TRBJ2-2; maybe TRBD1 (6 bases). V lost 4 bases, J lost 1 base, and 10 bases lay in between. CDR3 size: 15 residues. From germline, CDR1 is SEHNR and CDR2 FQNEAQ (reference sequence). The CDR3 here is CASSWGQKNTGELFF. In DNA, the CDR3 is TGTGCCAGCAGCTGGGGACAAAAGAACACCGGGGAGCTGTTTTTT.

This clonotype was counted many times. V is TRBV29-1 and J is TRBJ2-3; 8 bases align to TRBD1. This CDR3 region has 12 residues. V shed 7 bases, J shed 3 bases, and the junction held 3 bases outside the gene matches. In germline, CDR1 is SQVTM, CDR2 ANQGSEA. CDR3 loop: CSAGQGTDTQYF. The CDR3, as DNA: TGCAGCGCCGGACAGGGAACAGATACGCAGTATTTT.

At least ten counts were recorded for this clonotype. CDR3 coding DNA: TGTGCCAGCAGCCAAGGCCTAGCGGGAGACGAGCAGTACTTC. Translation: CASSQGLAGDEQYF. The rearrangement uses TRBV3-1 and TRBJ2-7, with TRBD2 matching 10 bases. The germline V gene encodes CDR1 LGHDT and CDR2 YNNKEL (reference sequence). The CDR3 has 14 amino acids. Unmatched junction bases numbered 2, after V lost 1 base and J lost 5 bases.

This clonotype was detected only a few times. This rearrangement joins TRBV15 to TRBJ2-5, with D possibly TRBD1 on 5 matching bases. V was cut by 4 bases and J by 0 bases, with 9 bases left in between. Per germline, CDR1 LNHNV and CDR2 YYDKDF (reference sequence). The CDR3 contains 14 residues. The CDR3 region is CATSMDTYQETQYF. The CDR3 DNA reads as TGTGCCACCAGCATGGACACGTACCAAGAGACCCAGTACTTC. Filled out from reference TRBV15 and TRBJ2-5, the complete variable domain reads DAMVIQNPRYQVTQFGKPVTLSCSQTLNHNVMYWYQQKSSQAPKLLFHYYDKDFNNEADTPDNFQSRRPNTSFCFLDIRSPGLGDTAMYLCATSMDTYQETQYFGPGTRLLVL.

This clonotype was seen repeatedly, ten times or more. The CDR3 coding sequence is TGTGCCAGCGGCGAAACAGGGGTGTATGGCTACACCTTC. Its translation is CASGETGVYGYTF. The J gene is TRBJ1-2, the V gene TRBV6-5, with 7 positions matching TRBD1. Trimming removed 8 bases from V and 5 bases from J; junction bases left unmatched: 8. Germline CDR1 and CDR2: MNHEY and SVGAGI. This CDR3 has 13 amino acids.

The table lists this clonotype with many counts. The conserved phenylalanine or tryptophan normally closing the CDR3 is absent here, so this likely arose from a read error. The DNA is left out, because the CDR3 cannot be placed on it with certainty; the CDR3 is given as TCRdb lists it. The V gene is TRBV28, the J gene TRBJ2-4; the table's TRBD1 call for D was not verified on the DNA. Germline-derived CDR1 and CDR2 are MDHEN and SYDVKM. The CDR3 numbers 8 amino acids, ends counted. CDR3 in amino acids: CASRNQGV.

There are many counts of this clonotype. This rearrangement joins TRBV5-5 to TRBJ2-7; TRBD1 matches at 9 bases. CDR1 SGHKS and CDR2 YYEKEE come from the germline V gene (reference sequence). There are 14 residues in the CDR3. Trimming removed 4 bases from V and 4 bases from J; junction bases left unmatched: 6. CDR3 DNA: TGTGCCAGCAGCCTCCGGGACAGGGCTTACGAGCAGTACTTC. Protein: CASSLRDRAYEQYF.

This chain uses TRBV6-1 with TRBJ1-5; TRBD1 matches at 8 bases. Per the germline V gene, CDR1 is MNHNS and CDR2 is SASEGT. The ends lost 2 bases at V and 3 bases at J; junction bases unmatched: 6. The CDR3 consists of 16 residues. CDR3 nucleotide sequence: TGTGCCAGCAGTGAAACCACAGGGGGGGTCAATCAGCCCCAGCATTTT. Translation gives CASSETTGGVNQPQHF.